A selection of T cell receptor beta chains follows, all from one sample in a study of graft-versus-host responses after intestinal transplantation. TCRdb's table, derived via immunoSEQ multiplex PCR, lists solely in-frame clones and lacks some. The table shows about 70,000 clones, with about 92% occurring only once. These TCRs are of unknown antigen specificity. Sequences were derived from unstimulated CD8+ T cells sorted from spleen or lymph node cells, sampled before intestinal transplant. Receptor source: a human donor who received an intestinal transplant. CDR3s include the opening cysteine and the closing phenylalanine or tryptophan. Each record gives: J gene, clone size, D gene, V gene, CDR3 protein. D genes are given only for firm matches. Rows may omit the clone size; those that give it use once, few, many or a size class.

>TRBJ1-3|NA|TRBD1|TRBV5-1
CASSPTGGSSGNTIYF
>TRBJ2-7|NA|TRBD1|TRBV27
CASRTQGAYEQYF
>TRBJ2-7|few|TRBD2|TRBV6-5
CASSWMGGVGYEQYF
>TRBJ2-2|NA|TRBD2|TRBV7-3
CASSTGGTGELFF
>TRBJ1-2|NA|TRBD1|TRBV7-3
CASSPGEGAPIYGYTF
>TRBJ2-1|NA|NA|TRBV7-8
CASSKSGGPYNEQFF
>TRBJ2-3|NA|NA|TRBV19
CASSTLLGTPVADTQYF
>TRBJ1-2|NA|NA|TRBV7-3
CASGPGNYGYTF
>TRBJ2-7|NA|TRBD2|TRBV6-1
CASLAVYEQYF
>TRBJ2-2|NA|TRBD2|TRBV27
CASSSSGGAGRTGELFF
>TRBJ1-3|NA|NA|TRBV13
CASSFLDYTIYF
>TRBJ1-2|NA|NA|TRBV4-1
CASSPTMANYGYTF
>TRBJ2-7|NA|NA|TRBV5-5
CASSYGTGFEQYF
>TRBJ2-5|NA|TRBD1|TRBV5-8
CASSPRQGARETQYF
>TRBJ2-1|NA|TRBD2|TRBV6-5
CASSYSSGGNEQFF
>TRBJ1-2|NA|NA|TRBV6-5
CASSYPGLTNYGYTF
>TRBJ1-2|NA|TRBD1|TRBV5-1
CASSSYSGTGGGYTF
>TRBJ1-3|NA|NA|TRBV6-5
CASSPWAAGNTIYF
>TRBJ2-7|NA|NA|TRBV6-5
CASSPSGGEQYF
>TRBJ1-2|NA|NA|TRBV2
CASSDGRDGNYGYTF
>TRBJ1-2|NA|NA|TRBV7-7
CASSPPGRIYGYTF
>TRBJ2-1|NA|NA|TRBV9
CASSSGDNNEQFF